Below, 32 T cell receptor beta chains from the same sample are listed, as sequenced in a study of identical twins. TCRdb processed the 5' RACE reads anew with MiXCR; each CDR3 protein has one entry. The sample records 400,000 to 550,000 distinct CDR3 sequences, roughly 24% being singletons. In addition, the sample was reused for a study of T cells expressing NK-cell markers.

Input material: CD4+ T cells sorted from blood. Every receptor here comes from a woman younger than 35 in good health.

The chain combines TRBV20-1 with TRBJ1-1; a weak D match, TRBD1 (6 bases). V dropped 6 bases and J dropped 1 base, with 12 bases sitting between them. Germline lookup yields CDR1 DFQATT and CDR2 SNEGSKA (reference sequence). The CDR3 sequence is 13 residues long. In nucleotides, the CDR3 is TGCAGTGCCCAAGACAGGACGAACACTGAAGCTTTCTTT. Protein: CSAQDRTNTEAFF.

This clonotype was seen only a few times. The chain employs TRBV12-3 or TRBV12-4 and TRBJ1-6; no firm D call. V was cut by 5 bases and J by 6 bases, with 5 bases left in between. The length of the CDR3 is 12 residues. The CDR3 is CASSVLNSPLHF. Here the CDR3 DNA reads TGTGCCAGCAGTGTCCTTAATTCACCCCTCCACTTT.

The CDR3 loop reads CATQGGINEKLFF. The CDR3 coding sequence is TGTGCCACCCAAGGCGGGATTAATGAAAAACTGTTTTTT. The chain employs TRBV10-3 and TRBJ1-4; no firm D call. V shed 10 bases and J shed 4 bases, with 13 bases lying between them. Germline V CDR1 and CDR2: ENHRY, SYGVKD. The CDR3 extends over 13 amino acids.

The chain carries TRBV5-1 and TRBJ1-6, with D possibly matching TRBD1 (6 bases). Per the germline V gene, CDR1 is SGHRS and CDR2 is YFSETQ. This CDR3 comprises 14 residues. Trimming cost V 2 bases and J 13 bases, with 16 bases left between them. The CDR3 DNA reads TGCGCCAGCAGCTTCCAGGGGACCATTGGGCCCCTCCACTTT. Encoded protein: CASSFQGTIGPLHF.

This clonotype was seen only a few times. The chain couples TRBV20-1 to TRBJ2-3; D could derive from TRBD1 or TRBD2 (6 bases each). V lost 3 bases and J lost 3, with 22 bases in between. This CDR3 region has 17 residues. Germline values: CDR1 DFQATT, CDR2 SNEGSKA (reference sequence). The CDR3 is CSARRGNGGPRTDTQYF. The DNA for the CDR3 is TGCAGTGCTAGGAGGGGCAATGGGGGGCCCAGGACAGATACGCAGTATTTT.

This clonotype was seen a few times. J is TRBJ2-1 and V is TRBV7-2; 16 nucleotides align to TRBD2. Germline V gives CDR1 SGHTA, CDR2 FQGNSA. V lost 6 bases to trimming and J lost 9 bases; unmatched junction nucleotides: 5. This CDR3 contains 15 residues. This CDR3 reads CASSSGLAGGLEQFF. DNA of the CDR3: TGTGCCAGCAGTTCGGGACTAGCGGGGGGGCTTGAGCAGTTCTTC. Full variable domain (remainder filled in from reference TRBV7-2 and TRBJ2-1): GAGVSQSPSNKVTEKGKDVELRCDPISGHTALYWYRQSLGQGLEFLIYFQGNSAPDKSGLPSDRFSAERTGGSVSTLTIQRTQQEDSAVYLCASSSGLAGGLEQFFGPGTRLTVL.

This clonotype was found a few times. This CDR3 reads CASSRALLRGNEQFF. In nucleotides, the CDR3 is TGTGCCAGCAGCAGGGCCCTTTTGAGGGGCAATGAGCAGTTCTTC. The chain has TRBV14 and TRBJ2-1; D is perhaps TRBD1 or TRBD2 (5 bases each). V lost 5 bases, J lost 6 bases, and 17 bases lay in between. The CDR3 has 15 amino acids. Germline V gene data show CDR1 as SGHDN and CDR2 as FVKESK. The entire variable domain, with the rest obtained from reference TRBV14 and TRBJ2-1, is as follows: EAGVTQFPSHSVIEKGQTVTLRCDPISGHDNLYWYRRVMGKEIKFLLHFVKESKQDESGMPNNRFLAERTGGTYSTLKVQPAELEDSGVYFCASSRALLRGNEQFFGPGTRLTVL.

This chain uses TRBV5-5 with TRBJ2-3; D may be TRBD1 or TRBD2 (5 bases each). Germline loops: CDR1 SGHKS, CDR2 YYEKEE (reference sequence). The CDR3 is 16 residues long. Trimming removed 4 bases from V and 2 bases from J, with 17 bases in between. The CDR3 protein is CASSLYGGRVTDTQYF. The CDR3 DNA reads TGTGCCAGCAGCCTTTATGGGGGTCGTGTCACAGATACGCAGTATTTT.

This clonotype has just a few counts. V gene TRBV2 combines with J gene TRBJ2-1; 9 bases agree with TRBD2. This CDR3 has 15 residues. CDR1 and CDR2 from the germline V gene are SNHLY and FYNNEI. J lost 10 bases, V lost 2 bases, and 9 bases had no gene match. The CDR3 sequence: CASSETLAGTTEQFF. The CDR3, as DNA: TGTGCCAGCAGTGAAACCCTAGCGGGGACGACCGAGCAGTTCTTC.

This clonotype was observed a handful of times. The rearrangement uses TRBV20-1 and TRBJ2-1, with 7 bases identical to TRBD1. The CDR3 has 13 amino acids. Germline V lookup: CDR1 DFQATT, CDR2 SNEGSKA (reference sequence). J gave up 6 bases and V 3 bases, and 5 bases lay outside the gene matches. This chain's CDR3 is CSARPGQSNEQFF. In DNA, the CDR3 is TGCAGTGCTAGGCCGGGACAGAGCAATGAGCAGTTCTTC.

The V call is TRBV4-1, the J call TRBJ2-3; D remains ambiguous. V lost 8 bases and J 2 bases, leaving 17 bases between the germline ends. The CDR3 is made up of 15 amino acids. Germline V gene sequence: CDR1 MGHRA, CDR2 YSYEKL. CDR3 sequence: CASVIRRRPTDTQYF. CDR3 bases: TGCGCCAGCGTTATACGTAGGAGACCCACAGATACGCAGTATTTT.

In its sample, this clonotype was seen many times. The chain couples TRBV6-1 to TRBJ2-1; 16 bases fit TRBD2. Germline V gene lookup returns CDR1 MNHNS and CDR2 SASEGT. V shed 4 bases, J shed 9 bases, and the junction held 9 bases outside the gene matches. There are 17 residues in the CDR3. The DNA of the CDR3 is TGTGCCAGCAGTGGCCCGGGACTAGCGGGAGGGGTGAGTGAGCAGTTCTTC. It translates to CASSGPGLAGGVSEQFF.

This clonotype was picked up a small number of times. The CDR3 here is CASRPLTTNTGELFF. The CDR3 coding sequence is TGCGCCAGCAGGCCGCTGACTACGAACACCGGGGAGCTGTTTTTT. The rearrangement links TRBV5-1 to TRBJ2-2; maybe TRBD2 (5 bases). The CDR3 runs to 15 residues. Trimming removed 5 bases at V and 0 bases at J, with 11 bases between. From germline, CDR1 is SGHRS and CDR2 YFSETQ.

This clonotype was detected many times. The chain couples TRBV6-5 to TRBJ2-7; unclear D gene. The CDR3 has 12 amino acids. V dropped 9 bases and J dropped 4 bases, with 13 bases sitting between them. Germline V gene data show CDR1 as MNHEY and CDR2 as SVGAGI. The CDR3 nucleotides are TGTGCCAGTAGTCGATTGGGGTACGAGCAGTACTTC. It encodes CASSRLGYEQYF.

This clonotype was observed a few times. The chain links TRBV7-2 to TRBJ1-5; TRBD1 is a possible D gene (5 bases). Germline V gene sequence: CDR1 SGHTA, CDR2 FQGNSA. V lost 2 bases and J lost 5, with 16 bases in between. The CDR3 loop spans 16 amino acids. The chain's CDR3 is CASSLSGYWGDQPQHF. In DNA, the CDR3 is TGTGCCAGCAGCTTAAGTGGGTACTGGGGCGATCAGCCCCAGCATTTT.

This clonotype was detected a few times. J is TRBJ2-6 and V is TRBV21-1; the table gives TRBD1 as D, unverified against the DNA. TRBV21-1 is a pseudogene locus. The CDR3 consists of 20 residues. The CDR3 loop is CASIFSRGANTISGANVLTF. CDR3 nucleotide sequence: TGTGCCAGCATCTTTAGTAGAGGGGCGAACACAATCTCTGGGGCCAACGTCCTGACTTTC.

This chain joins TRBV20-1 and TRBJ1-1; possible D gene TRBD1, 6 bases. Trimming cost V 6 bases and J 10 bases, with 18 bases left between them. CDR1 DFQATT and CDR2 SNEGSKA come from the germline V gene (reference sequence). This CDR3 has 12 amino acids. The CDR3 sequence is CSASTGTPTAFF. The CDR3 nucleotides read TGCAGTGCGAGTACCGGGACACCAACAGCTTTCTTT.

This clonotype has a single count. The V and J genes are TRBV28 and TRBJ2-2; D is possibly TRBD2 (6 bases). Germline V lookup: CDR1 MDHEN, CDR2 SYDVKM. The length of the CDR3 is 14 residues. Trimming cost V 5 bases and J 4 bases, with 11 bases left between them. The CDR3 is CASSPPGVTGELFF. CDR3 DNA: TGTGCCAGCAGTCCCCCGGGGGTCACCGGGGAGCTGTTTTTT.

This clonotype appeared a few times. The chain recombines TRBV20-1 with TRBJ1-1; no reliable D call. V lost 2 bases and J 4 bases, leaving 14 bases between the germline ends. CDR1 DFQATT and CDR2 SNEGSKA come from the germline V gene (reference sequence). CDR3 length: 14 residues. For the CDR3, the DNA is TGCAGTGCTAGAAGAGATAACTCGGGCACTGAAGCTTTCTTT. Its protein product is CSARRDNSGTEAFF.

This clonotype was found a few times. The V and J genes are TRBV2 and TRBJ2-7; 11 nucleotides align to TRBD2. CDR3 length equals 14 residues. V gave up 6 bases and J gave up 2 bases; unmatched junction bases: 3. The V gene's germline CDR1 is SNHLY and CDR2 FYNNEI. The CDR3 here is CASRTTSGTYEQYF. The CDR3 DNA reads TGTGCCAGCAGGACGACTAGCGGGACCTACGAGCAGTACTTC. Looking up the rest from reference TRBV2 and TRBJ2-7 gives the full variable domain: EPEVTQTPSHQVTQMGQEVILRCVPISNHLYFYWYRQILGQKVEFLVSFYNNEISEKSEIFDDQFSVERPDGSNFTLKIRSTKLEDSAMYFCASRTTSGTYEQYFGPGTRLTVT.

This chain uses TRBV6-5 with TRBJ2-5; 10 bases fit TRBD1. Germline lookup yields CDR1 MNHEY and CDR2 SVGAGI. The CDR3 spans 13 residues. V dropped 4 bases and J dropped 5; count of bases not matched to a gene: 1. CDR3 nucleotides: TGTGCCAGCAGTTGGACAGGGGGGGAGACCCAGTACTTC. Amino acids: CASSWTGGETQYF.

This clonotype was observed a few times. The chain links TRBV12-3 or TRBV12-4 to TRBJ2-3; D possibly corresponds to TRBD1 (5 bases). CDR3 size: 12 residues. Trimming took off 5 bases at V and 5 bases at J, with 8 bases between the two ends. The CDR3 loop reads CASSGAGDTQYF. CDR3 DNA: TGTGCCAGCAGTGGGGCCGGAGATACGCAGTATTTT.

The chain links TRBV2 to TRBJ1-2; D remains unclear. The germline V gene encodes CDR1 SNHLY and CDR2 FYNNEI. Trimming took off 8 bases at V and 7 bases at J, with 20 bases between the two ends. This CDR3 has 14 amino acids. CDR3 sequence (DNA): TGTGCCAGCGGAGCACTCGAACGGGCCGGTGGCTACACCTTC. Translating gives CASGALERAGGYTF.

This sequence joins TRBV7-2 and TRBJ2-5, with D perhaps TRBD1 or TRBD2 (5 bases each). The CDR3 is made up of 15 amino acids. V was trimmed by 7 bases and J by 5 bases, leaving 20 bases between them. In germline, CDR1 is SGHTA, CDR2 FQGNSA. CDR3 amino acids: CASTESGQGTETQYF. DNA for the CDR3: TGTGCCAGCACGGAGTCGGGGCAGGGAACCGAGACCCAGTACTTC. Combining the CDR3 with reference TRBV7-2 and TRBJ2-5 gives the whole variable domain GAGVSQSPSNKVTEKGKDVELRCDPISGHTALYWYRQSLGQGLEFLIYFQGNSAPDKSGLPSDRFSAERTGGSVSTLTIQRTQQEDSAVYLCASTESGQGTETQYFGPGTRLLVL.

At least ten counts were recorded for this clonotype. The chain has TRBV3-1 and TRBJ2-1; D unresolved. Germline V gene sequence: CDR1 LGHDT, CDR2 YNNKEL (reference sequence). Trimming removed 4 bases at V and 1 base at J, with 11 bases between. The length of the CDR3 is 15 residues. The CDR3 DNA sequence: TGTGCCAGCAGCCCAACGAGGTCTTCCTACAATGAGCAGTTCTTC. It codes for CASSPTRSSYNEQFF.

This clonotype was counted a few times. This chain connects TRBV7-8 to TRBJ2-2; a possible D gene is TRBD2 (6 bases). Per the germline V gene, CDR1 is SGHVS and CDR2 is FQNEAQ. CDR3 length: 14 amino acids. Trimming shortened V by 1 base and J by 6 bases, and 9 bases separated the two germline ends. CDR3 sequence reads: CASSLEGTSGELFF. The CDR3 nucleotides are TGTGCCAGCAGCTTAGAGGGGACTTCCGGGGAGCTGTTTTTT.

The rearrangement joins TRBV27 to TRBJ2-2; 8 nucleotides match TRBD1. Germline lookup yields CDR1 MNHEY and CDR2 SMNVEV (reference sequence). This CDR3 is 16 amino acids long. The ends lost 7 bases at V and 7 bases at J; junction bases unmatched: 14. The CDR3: CASTWDRPVRGGELFF. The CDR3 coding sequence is TGTGCCAGCACCTGGGACAGGCCCGTTCGTGGCGGGGAGCTGTTTTTT.

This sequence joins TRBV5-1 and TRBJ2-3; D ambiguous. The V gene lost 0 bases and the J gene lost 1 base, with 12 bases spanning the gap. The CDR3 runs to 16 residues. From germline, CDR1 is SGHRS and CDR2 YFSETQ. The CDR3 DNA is TGCGCCAGCAGCTTGGCGTCCAGCGCCGGCACAGATACGCAGTATTTT. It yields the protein CASSLASSAGTDTQYF.

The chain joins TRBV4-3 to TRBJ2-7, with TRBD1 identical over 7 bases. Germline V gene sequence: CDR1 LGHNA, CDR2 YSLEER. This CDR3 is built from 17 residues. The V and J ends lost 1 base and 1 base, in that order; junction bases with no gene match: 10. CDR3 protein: CASSQVYTGTESYEQYF. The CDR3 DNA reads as TGCGCCAGCAGCCAAGTATATACCGGGACAGAGTCCTACGAGCAGTACTTC.

CDR3: CASRELAGEDTQYF. In DNA, the CDR3 is TGTGCCAGCAGGGAACTAGCGGGAGAAGATACGCAGTATTTT. V usage is TRBV6-1 and J usage is TRBJ2-3, with TRBD2 matching over 11 bases. V gave up 6 bases and J gave up 5 bases; unmatched junction bases: 4. The CDR3 has 14 residues. Per germline, CDR1 MNHNS and CDR2 SASEGT.

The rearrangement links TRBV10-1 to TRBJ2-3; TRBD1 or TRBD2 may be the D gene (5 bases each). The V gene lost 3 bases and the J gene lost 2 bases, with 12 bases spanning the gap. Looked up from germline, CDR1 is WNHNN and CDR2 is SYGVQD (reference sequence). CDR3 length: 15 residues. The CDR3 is CASSDLRGATDTQYF. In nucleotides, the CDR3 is TGCGCCAGCAGTGATCTGAGGGGAGCCACAGATACGCAGTATTTT.

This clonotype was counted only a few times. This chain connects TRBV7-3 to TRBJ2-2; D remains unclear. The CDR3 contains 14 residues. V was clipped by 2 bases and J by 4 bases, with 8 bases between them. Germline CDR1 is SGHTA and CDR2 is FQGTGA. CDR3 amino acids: CASSLSPRTGELFF. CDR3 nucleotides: TGTGCCAGCAGCTTATCCCCTCGCACCGGGGAGCTGTTTTTT. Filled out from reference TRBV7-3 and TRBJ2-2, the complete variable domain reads GAGVSQTPSNKVTEKGKYVELRCDPISGHTALYWYRQSLGQGPEFLIYFQGTGAADDSGLPNDRFFAVRPEGSVSTLKIQRTERGDSAVYLCASSLSPRTGELFFGEGSRLTVL.